This record looks at one T cell receptor (beta chain) sequence and its context. Its antigen is unknown. Constant-segment primers were used for 5'RACE, and the resulting TCR alpha and TCR beta cDNA libraries carried sample barcodes and UMIs. Each CDR3 protein is one row after TCRdb ran MiXCR on the 5' RACE reads. The top ten hold about 20% of the sample, which has around 340,000 distinct CDR3 sequences, approximately 13% seen once. The data were obtained in a study of T-cell memory formation after mild COVID-19. Regarding the study as a whole: From day 15 to 85, contracting clones were balanced between CD4 and CD8, whereas later expanders leaned toward CD4+.

Looked up from germline, CDR1 is MDHEN and CDR2 is SYDVKM. Trimming shortened V by 8 bases and J by 7 bases, and 12 bases separated the two germline ends. This CDR3 region has 12 residues. The TCR originated in a young man who had mild COVID-19 (a few samples of this study predate the infection). Cell type and time point are not known. The chain employs TRBV28 and TRBJ2-1; D ambiguous. What was sequenced was PBMCs or a T cell subset sorted from them (not recorded which). Here the CDR3 DNA reads TGTGCCAGCTCTACAACCCATAATGAGCAGTTCTTC. Translating it yields CASSTTHNEQFF.